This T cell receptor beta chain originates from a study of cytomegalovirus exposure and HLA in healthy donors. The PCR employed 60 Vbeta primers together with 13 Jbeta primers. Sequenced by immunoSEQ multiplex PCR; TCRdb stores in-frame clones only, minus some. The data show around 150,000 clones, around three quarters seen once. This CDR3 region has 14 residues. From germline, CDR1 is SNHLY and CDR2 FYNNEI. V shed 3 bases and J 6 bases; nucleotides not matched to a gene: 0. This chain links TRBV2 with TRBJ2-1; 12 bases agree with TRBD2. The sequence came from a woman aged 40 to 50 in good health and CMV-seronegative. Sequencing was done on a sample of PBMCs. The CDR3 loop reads CASSETSGSNEQFF. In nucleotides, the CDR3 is TGTGCCAGCAGTGAGACTAGCGGGAGCAATGAGCAGTTCTTC.